A single sample gave rise to the 22 T cell receptor beta chains below, sequenced in a study of CD4 T cells in relation to SARS-CoV-2 and coronaviruses. Libraries were prepared by immunoSEQ multiplex PCR; TCRdb keeps only in-frame clonotypes and omits some of them. This sample carries some 22,000 clones, roughly 74% of them seen once, and the ten largest clones take approximately 15%. The antigens for these receptors are not known. Unexposed donor CD4+ T cells date from about 2011-2018, before the COVID-19 pandemic. The cells were cultured for about ten days before CD4+ T cells were isolated. Sequences were obtained from CD4+ T cells from PBMCs, cultured in vitro. The receptor set was obtained from a human donor in good health.

This clone has a single count. This chain links TRBV6-5 with TRBJ2-2; D unclear. The V and J ends lost 6 bases and 6 bases respectively, with 11 bases between them. Germline V gene data show CDR1 as MNHEY and CDR2 as SVGAGI. The CDR3 loop spans 13 amino acids. As DNA, the CDR3 is TGTGCCAGCAGAGCTTCCGAGGCCGGGGAGCTGTTTTTT. This encodes CASRASEAGELFF.

The J gene is TRBJ2-5, the V gene TRBV5-4, with a possible D match to TRBD1 (9 bases). The germline gives CDR1 SGHNT, CDR2 YYREEE (reference sequence). The CDR3 totals 15 residues. V gave up 4 bases and J gave up 3 bases, with 16 bases separating them. CDR3 bases: TGTGCCAGCAGCGCGGGGGGACAGGGCAAAGAGACCCAGTACTTC. It translates to CASSAGGQGKETQYF.

The V gene is TRBV9, the J gene TRBJ2-6; D unclear. CDR3 length: 14 amino acids. Trimming removed 7 bases from V and 0 bases from J, with 8 bases in between. Looked up from germline, CDR1 is SGDLS and CDR2 is YYNGEE. The CDR3, as DNA: TGTGCCAGCGGATCCTTCTCTGGGGCCAACGTCCTGACTTTC. Translation gives CASGSFSGANVLTF.

The chain couples TRBV19 to TRBJ2-3, with 7 nucleotides matching TRBD2. This CDR3 comprises 15 residues. Trimming removed 6 bases from V and 0 bases from J; junction bases left unmatched: 6. Germline assignment: CDR1 LNHDA and CDR2 SQIVND (reference sequence). The CDR3 is CASSTTSSSTDTQYF. For the CDR3, the DNA is TGTGCCAGTAGCACGACTAGCTCCAGCACAGATACGCAGTATTTT.

The rearrangement uses TRBV4-1 and TRBJ1-1; possible D gene TRBD1, 5 bases. The germline V gene has CDR1 MGHRA and CDR2 YSYEKL. The CDR3 length is 16 residues. Trimming pared 0 bases from V and 1 base from J, leaving 12 bases between. The CDR3 loop reads CASSQEEVGANTEAFF. Here the CDR3 DNA reads TGCGCCAGCAGCCAAGAAGAGGTCGGGGCGAACACTGAAGCTTTCTTT.

The chain combines TRBV2 with TRBJ1-1; unclear D gene. Germline loops: CDR1 SNHLY, CDR2 FYNNEI. The CDR3 covers 14 residues. The V and J ends lost 8 bases and 3 bases respectively, with 16 bases between them. The DNA for the CDR3 is TGTGCCAGCGGACGATTTGAAGGGCACACTGAAGCTTTCTTT. It encodes CASGRFEGHTEAFF.

This chain joins TRBV3-1 (or the pseudogene TRBV3-2) and TRBJ2-3, with unresolved D. V was trimmed by 4 bases and J by 1 base, leaving 12 bases between them. In germline, CDR1 is LGHDT, CDR2 YNNKEL (reference sequence). This CDR3 is 15 amino acids long. The DNA for the CDR3 is TGTGCCAGCAGCCCCACGACCGCGGGCACAGATACGCAGTATTTT. This gives the protein CASSPTTAGTDTQYF.

The chain is built from TRBV27 and TRBJ1-3; D is unclear. The V gene's germline CDR1 is MNHEY and CDR2 SMNVEV (reference sequence). The CDR3 covers 14 residues. V was pared by 4 bases and J by 0 bases, with 7 bases between. The CDR3 nucleotides are TGTGCCAGCAGTTATCGTAGCTCTGGAAACACCATATATTTT. Residues: CASSYRSSGNTIYF.

The chain's CDR3 is CATSDLSSGVSTDTQYF. The CDR3 DNA sequence: TGTGCCACCAGTGATTTATCCAGCGGGGTAAGCACAGATACGCAGTATTTT. The chain combines TRBV24-1 with TRBJ2-3; 7 bases agree with TRBD2. V was clipped by 1 base and J by 0 bases; unmatched bases: 6. The CDR3 contains 17 residues. The germline V gene has CDR1 KGHDR and CDR2 SFDVKD.

A few counts support this clone. V gene TRBV25-1 combines with J gene TRBJ1-3; 8 nucleotides agree with TRBD1. V gave up 4 bases and J gave up 3 bases; unmatched junction bases: 8. Germline V gene sequence: CDR1 MGHDK, CDR2 SYGVNS. This CDR3 spans 16 amino acids. CDR3: CASSGPRGPGGNTIYF. For the CDR3, the DNA is TGTGCCAGCAGTGGACCCAGGGGGCCGGGTGGAAACACCATATATTTT.

The V call is TRBV20-1, the J call TRBJ2-7, with 8 bases identical to TRBD1. J lost 0 bases, V lost 3 bases, and 7 bases had no gene match. This CDR3 spans 15 amino acids. CDR1 DFQATT and CDR2 SNEGSKA come from the germline V gene (reference sequence). The CDR3 reads CSASSGTGNSYEQYF. CDR3 DNA: TGCAGTGCTAGTTCCGGGACAGGTAACTCCTACGAGCAGTACTTC.

The chain combines TRBV6-5 with TRBJ2-7, with a possible D match to TRBD1 (7 bases). Trimming removed 6 bases at V and 5 bases at J, with 17 bases between. CDR1 is MNHEY and CDR2 is SVGAGI in the germline V gene. This CDR3 has 14 residues. The CDR3 sequence is CASSPTTGRHEQYF. The CDR3 nucleotides read TGTGCCAGCAGCCCGACGACAGGGAGGCACGAGCAGTACTTC.

The gene calls are TRBV21-1 and TRBJ2-7; whether TRBD1, the table's D call, matches the DNA was not checked. TRBV21-1 is tagged as a pseudogene. The CDR3 has 16 residues. The CDR3 bases are TGTGCCAGCAGCAAGATCGGGACAGGGTCCTTCTACGAGCAGTACTTC. Translated, it gives CASSKIGTGSFYEQYF.

This sequence joins TRBV5-5 and TRBJ1-5, with TRBD1 identical over 9 bases. Losses at the gene ends were 4 bases for V and 6 bases for J; bases not matched to a gene: 8. Looked up from germline, CDR1 is SGHKS and CDR2 is YYEKEE (reference sequence). This CDR3 contains 15 residues. This CDR3 is CASSITGGEVQPQHF. DNA for the CDR3: TGTGCCAGCAGCATCACAGGGGGCGAGGTTCAGCCCCAGCATTTT.

CDR3 loop: CASSLSYNEQFF. CDR3 DNA sequence: TGTGCCAGCAGTTTATCCTACAATGAGCAGTTCTTC. V gene TRBV12-3 or TRBV12-4 combines with J gene TRBJ2-1, with unresolved D. V was pared by 2 bases and J by 1 base, with 0 bases between. The CDR3 totals 12 residues.

The CDR3: CASSSAGGPGVDTQYF. In DNA, the CDR3 is TGTGCCAGCAGCTCTGCCGGGGGGCCCGGGGTGGATACGCAGTATTTT. The chain carries TRBV5-5 and TRBJ2-3, with a possible D match to TRBD2 (7 bases). The V and J ends lost 3 bases and 6 bases respectively, with 20 bases between them. Germline CDR1 reads SGHKS; CDR2 reads YYEKEE (reference sequence). There are 16 residues in the CDR3.

The genes are TRBV10-3 and TRBJ2-2; 8 bases are shared with TRBD1. The V segment lost 10 bases and the J segment 1 base; nucleotides outside the gene matches: 5. Per the germline V gene, CDR1 is ENHRY and CDR2 is SYGVKD. The CDR3 runs to 14 residues. The CDR3 region is CATIDRGNTGELFF. The CDR3 coding sequence is TGTGCCACGATAGACAGGGGGAACACCGGGGAGCTGTTTTTT.

This rearrangement joins TRBV18 to TRBJ1-4; maybe TRBD1 (6 bases). CDR3 length: 15 residues. V lost 1 base and J 7 bases, leaving 13 bases between the germline ends. CDR1 is KGHSH and CDR2 is LQKENI in the germline V gene. In nucleotides, the CDR3 is TGTGCCAGCTCACCACAGGGGGAAGTTGGTGAAAAACTGTTTTTT. Amino acids: CASSPQGEVGEKLFF.

V usage is TRBV5-5 and J usage is TRBJ1-1, with D unresolved. Trimming removed 0 bases from V and 1 base from J, with 7 bases in between. Germline CDR1 reads SGHKS; CDR2 reads YYEKEE (reference sequence). This CDR3 is built from 14 residues. The CDR3 region is CASSLVQKNTEAFF. Written as DNA, the CDR3 is TGTGCCAGCAGCTTGGTACAGAAGAACACTGAAGCTTTCTTT. The whole variable domain, remainder taken from reference TRBV5-5 and TRBJ1-1, is DAGVTQSPTHLIKTRGQQVTLRCSPISGHKSVSWYQQVLGQGPQFIFQYYEKEERGRGNFPDRFSARQFPNYSSELNVNALLLGDSALYLCASSLVQKNTEAFFGQGTRLTVV.

The rearrangement joins TRBV18 to TRBJ2-1; D not certain. From germline, CDR1 is KGHSH and CDR2 LQKENI. V lost 3 bases and J 5 bases, leaving 8 bases between the germline ends. The CDR3 is made up of 13 amino acids. Here the CDR3 DNA reads TGTGCCAGCTCACCGGCCCGGAACAATGAGCAGTTCTTC. Translated, it gives CASSPARNNEQFF.

The genes are TRBV30 and TRBJ2-5, with D possibly matching TRBD1 (6 bases). Germline V gene data show CDR1 as GTSNPN and CDR2 as SVGIG (reference sequence). V was shortened by 8 bases and J by 4 bases, with 23 bases between the two germline ends. The CDR3 has 15 residues. This chain's CDR3 is CAGGPTAGALETQYF. The CDR3 nucleotides are TGTGCCGGGGGCCCGACCGCTGGGGCCTTAGAGACCCAGTACTTC.

V usage is TRBV27 and J usage is TRBJ2-4; D unresolved. CDR3 length: 11 residues. Deletions cut 5 bases from V and 6 bases from J, with 5 bases between. Germline lookup yields CDR1 MNHEY and CDR2 SMNVEV (reference sequence). In nucleotides, the CDR3 is TGTGCCAGCAGTAACAGAAACATTCAGTACTTC. Translation: CASSNRNIQYF.